This T cell receptor (beta chain) was observed in a study of blood T cell repertoires in COVID-19. Study-wide context: Acute and convalescent COVID-19 specimens originated in the United States, Italy and Spain. T cells, B-cell-depleted T cells, or PBMCs provided the cDNA or gDNA that served as material.

Unmatched junction bases numbered 10, after V lost 4 bases and J lost 7 bases. The CDR3 runs 16 residues. Looked up from germline, CDR1 is SGHNT and CDR2 is YYREEE (reference sequence). In the authors' workflow: By means of reference gene primer amplification, nucleated cell counts were estimated. Sequencing used immunoSEQ multiplex PCR; TCRdb keeps in-frame clones, though not all of them. D and trimming come from the DNA, and the V and J calls and clone size come from that table. Of 200,000 to 250,000 clones listed, around 86% are singletons. The material sequenced was PBMCs or T cells enriched from blood (not recorded which). The chain recombines TRBV5-4 with TRBJ1-6, with 8 bases matching TRBD1. The source is a woman in her 50s with acute COVID-19. Here the CDR3 DNA reads TGTGCCAGCAGCCAGGACAGGGTCAATGGGAATTCACCCCTCCACTTT. As protein: CASSQDRVNGNSPLHF.